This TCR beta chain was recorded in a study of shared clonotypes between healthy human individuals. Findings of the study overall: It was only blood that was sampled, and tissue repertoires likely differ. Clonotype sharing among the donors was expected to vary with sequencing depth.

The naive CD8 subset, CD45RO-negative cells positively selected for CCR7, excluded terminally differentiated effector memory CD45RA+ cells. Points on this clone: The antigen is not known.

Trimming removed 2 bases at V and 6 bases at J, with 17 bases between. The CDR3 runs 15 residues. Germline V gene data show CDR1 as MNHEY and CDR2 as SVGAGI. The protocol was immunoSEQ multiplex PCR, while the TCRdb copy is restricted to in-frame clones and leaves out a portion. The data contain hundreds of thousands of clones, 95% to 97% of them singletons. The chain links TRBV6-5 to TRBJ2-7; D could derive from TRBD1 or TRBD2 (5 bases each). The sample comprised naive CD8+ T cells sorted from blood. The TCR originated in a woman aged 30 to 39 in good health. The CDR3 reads CASSYNRGAVGEQYF. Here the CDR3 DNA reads TGTGCCAGCAGTTACAACAGAGGGGCTGTTGGCGAGCAGTACTTC.